In its sample, the clone carrying this T cell receptor (beta chain) was seen a few times. The data stem from a study of blood T cell repertoires in COVID-19. Measured with immunoSEQ multiplex PCR; TCRdb has only the in-frame clones, and not every one. This sample yields under 300,000 clones, of which roughly 80% are seen a single time; 4.5% to 5% belongs to the top ten. The V and J ends lost 2 bases and 4 bases, in that order; junction bases with no gene match: 6. CDR1 is SGHNT and CDR2 is YYREEE in the germline V gene (reference sequence). The length of the CDR3 is 16 residues. Sample: peripheral blood. The clonotype originates from a woman aged 80 or over with active or convalescent COVID-19. J is TRBJ2-3 and V is TRBV5-4, with 11 positions matching TRBD2. CDR3 DNA sequence: TGTGCCAGCAGCTTCACATCGGGACTAGCGGCAGATACGCAGTATTTT. Protein sequence: CASSFTSGLAADTQYF. Full variable domain (missing parts from reference TRBV5-4 and TRBJ2-3): ETGVTQSPTHLIKTRGQQVTLRCSSQSGHNTVSWYQQALGQGPQFIFQYYREEENGRGNFPPRFSGLQFPNYSSELNVNALELDDSALYLCASSFTSGLAADTQYFGPGTRLTVL.